This entry concerns a single TCR beta chain. CDR1 is KGHSH and CDR2 is LQKENI in the germline V gene. V was clipped by 4 bases and J by 6 bases, with 6 bases between them. The CDR3 is made up of 11 amino acids. From the 5' RACE reads, TCRdb called clonotypes with MiXCR, one entry per CDR3 protein. The table records more than 70,000 distinct CDR3 sequences, roughly 13% of them present only once. The source of the sample is a study of early T cells in non-severe SARS-CoV-2 infection. The chain links TRBV18 to TRBJ1-2; D gene uncertain. This clonotype was obtained from an adult who was a healthcare worker with PCR-confirmed SARS-CoV-2 infection or an uninfected control (not recorded which). Sequenced input: whole blood. CDR3 residues: CASSRADGYTF. In DNA, the CDR3 is TGTGCCAGCTCACGAGCGGATGGCTACACCTTC.